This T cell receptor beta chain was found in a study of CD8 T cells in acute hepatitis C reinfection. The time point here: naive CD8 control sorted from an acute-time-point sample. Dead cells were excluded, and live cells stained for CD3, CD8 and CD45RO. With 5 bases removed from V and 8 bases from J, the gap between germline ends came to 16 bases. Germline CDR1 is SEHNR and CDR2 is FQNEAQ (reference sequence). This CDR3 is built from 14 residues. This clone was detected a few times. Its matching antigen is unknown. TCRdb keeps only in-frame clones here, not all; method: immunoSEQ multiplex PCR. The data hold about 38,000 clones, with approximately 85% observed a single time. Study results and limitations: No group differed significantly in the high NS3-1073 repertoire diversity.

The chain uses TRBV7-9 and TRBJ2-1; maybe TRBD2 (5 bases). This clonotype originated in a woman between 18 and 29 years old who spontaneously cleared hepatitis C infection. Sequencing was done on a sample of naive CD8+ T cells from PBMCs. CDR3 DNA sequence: TGTGCCAGCAGCGAGAGCGGTTACGGGGATGAGCAGTTCTTC. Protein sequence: CASSESGYGDEQFF.